The source of this TCR beta chain is a study of OX40 agonist ivuxolimab in advanced cancers. Whole-study findings and limits: Individuals who were partial responders at 0.1-3.0 mg/kg had clonal expansion that ranked among the lowest.

Germline CDR1 reads ENHRY; CDR2 reads SYGVKD. The CDR3 runs 13 residues. The V end was cut by 4 bases, the J end by 3 bases, with 9 bases between. On this clone: What it binds is not known.

Only in-frame clones appear in the TCRdb table, and some are missing; sequencing was by immunoSEQ multiplex PCR. The data show tens of thousands of clones, approximately 92% seen once. The V and J genes are TRBV10-3 and TRBJ1-1; the D gene is possibly TRBD1 (5 bases). This sample comprised CD4+ or CD8+ T cells sorted from blood, obtained in a trial of the OX40 agonist ivuxolimab. The TCR comes from an adult with an advanced solid tumor such as melanoma, head and neck, liver or kidney cancer. CDR3 protein: CAISAGYDTEAFF. The CDR3 nucleotides are TGTGCCATCAGTGCAGGGTATGACACTGAAGCTTTCTTT.